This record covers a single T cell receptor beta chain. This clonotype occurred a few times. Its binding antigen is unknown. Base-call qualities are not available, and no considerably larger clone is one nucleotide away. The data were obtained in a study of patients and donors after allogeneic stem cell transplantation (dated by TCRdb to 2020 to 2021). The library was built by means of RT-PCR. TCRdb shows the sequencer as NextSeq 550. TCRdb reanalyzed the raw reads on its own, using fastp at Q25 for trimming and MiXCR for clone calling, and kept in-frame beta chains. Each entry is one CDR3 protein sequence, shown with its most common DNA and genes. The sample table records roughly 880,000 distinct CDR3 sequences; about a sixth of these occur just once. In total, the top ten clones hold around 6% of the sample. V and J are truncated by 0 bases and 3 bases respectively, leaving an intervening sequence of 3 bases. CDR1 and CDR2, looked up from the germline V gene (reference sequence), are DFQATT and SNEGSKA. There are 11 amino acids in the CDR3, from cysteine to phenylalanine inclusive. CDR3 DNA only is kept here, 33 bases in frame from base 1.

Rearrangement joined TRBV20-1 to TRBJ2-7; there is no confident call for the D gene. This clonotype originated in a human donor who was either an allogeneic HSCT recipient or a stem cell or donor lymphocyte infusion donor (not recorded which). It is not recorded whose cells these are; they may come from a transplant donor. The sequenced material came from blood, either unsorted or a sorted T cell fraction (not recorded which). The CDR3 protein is CSAREDYEQYF. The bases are TGCAGTGCTAGAGAGGACTACGAGCAGTACTTC.